This is a list of T cell receptor beta chains from one sample in a study of early T cells in non-severe SARS-CoV-2 infection. TCRdb re-called the 5' RACE reads with MiXCR, one entry per CDR3 protein. The profile covers tens of thousands of distinct CDR3 sequences, with about 7% appearing a single time and around 8% taken by the ten largest. The sequencing sample was made of whole blood. The receptors here all came from an adult who was a healthcare worker with PCR-confirmed SARS-CoV-2 infection or an uninfected control (not recorded which). The CDR3 runs from the conserved cysteine through the conserved F or W. A D gene is named only where the DNA matches it firmly. Only some rows state a clone size, as once, few, many or a class for expanded clones.

v_gene	abundance	d_gene	j_gene	CDR3aa	CDR3nt
TRBV3-1	few	TRBD1	TRBJ1-1	CASSPNRGGEVFF	TGTGCCAGCAGCCCGAACAGGGGCGGTGAAGTTTTCTTT
TRBV19	few	-	TRBJ1-5	CASIGTRGPINQPQHF	TGTGCCAGTATAGGAACTCGGGGCCCAATTAATCAGCCCCAGCATTTT
TRBV18	few	-	TRBJ1-3	CASSPQGNSGNTIYF	TGTGCCAGCTCACCTCAGGGGAACTCTGGAAACACCATATATTTT
TRBV5-6	-	-	TRBJ2-7	CASSFGPVGQYF	TGTGCCAGCAGCTTTGGGCCGGTGGGGCAGTACTTC
TRBV6-2/TRBV6-3	many	-	TRBJ1-5	CASSYEWGQGGVGNQPQHF	TGTGCCAGCAGTTACGAATGGGGCCAGGGAGGAGTCGGCAATCAGCCCCAGCATTTT
TRBV12-3/TRBV12-4	-	TRBD1	TRBJ2-4	CASSPRTGTDIQYF	TGTGCCAGCAGTCCCAGGACAGGGACGGACATTCAGTACTTC
TRBV27	few	-	TRBJ2-3	CASSASPAGGTQYF	TGTGCCAGCAGTGCGAGTCCCGCCGGGGGTACGCAGTATTTT
TRBV4-3	few	-	TRBJ2-5	CASSYRGGRETQYF	TGCGCCAGCAGCTACAGAGGGGGGCGTGAGACCCAGTACTTC
TRBV6-2/TRBV6-3	-	TRBD2	TRBJ2-1	CASSPRGGGRNEQFF	TGTGCCAGCAGTCCCCGAGGCGGGGGTAGGAATGAGCAGTTCTTC
TRBV7-2	few	-	TRBJ1-2	CASSWGGLNYGYTF	TGTGCCAGCAGCTGGGGAGGACTTAACTATGGCTACACCTTC
TRBV6-1	-	-	TRBJ1-2	CASSEDPGSWVYGYTF	TGTGCCAGCAGTGAAGATCCGGGGTCTTGGGTCTATGGCTACACCTTC
TRBV29-1	many	-	TRBJ2-7	CSVAPEGPRRGQYF	TGCAGCGTGGCCCCCGAAGGACCTCGAAGGGGACAGTACTTC
TRBV10-3	-	-	TRBJ2-7	CAISESDGNPYEQYF	TGTGCCATCAGTGAGTCAGACGGGAACCCCTACGAGCAGTACTTC
TRBV28	many	-	TRBJ2-7	CATRQLAYEQYF	TGTGCCACCAGACAGTTAGCCTACGAGCAGTACTTC
TRBV28	-	TRBD1	TRBJ2-1	CASSSGGSYNEQFF	TGTGCCAGCAGTTCAGGGGGCTCGTACAATGAGCAGTTCTTC
TRBV7-9	-	-	TRBJ2-7	CASSLAGAPRF	TGTGCCAGCAGCTTAGCGGGGGCCCCCCGCTTC
TRBV12-3/TRBV12-4	many	-	TRBJ1-2	CASSSRLANYGYTF	TGTGCCAGCAGTTCGCGATTAGCTAACTATGGCTACACCTTC
TRBV7-2	-	-	TRBJ1-5	CASSLQRNQPQHF	TGTGCCAGCAGCTTGCAGAGGAATCAGCCCCAGCATTTT